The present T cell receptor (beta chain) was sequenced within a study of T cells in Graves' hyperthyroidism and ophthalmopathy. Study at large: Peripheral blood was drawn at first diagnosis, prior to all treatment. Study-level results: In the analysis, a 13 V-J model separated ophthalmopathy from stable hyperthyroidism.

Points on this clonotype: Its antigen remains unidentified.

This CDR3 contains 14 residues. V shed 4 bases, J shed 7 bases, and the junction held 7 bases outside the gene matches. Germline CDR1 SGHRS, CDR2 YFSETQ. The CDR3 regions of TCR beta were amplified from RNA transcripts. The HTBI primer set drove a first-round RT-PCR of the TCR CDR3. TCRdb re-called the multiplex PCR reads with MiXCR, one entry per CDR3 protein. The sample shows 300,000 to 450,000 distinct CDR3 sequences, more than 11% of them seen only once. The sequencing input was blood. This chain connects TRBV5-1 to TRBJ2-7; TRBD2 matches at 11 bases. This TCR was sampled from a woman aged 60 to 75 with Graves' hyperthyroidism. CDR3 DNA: TGCGCCAGCAGCCCTTTAGCGGGAGGGCGGGAGCAGTACTTC. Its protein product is CASSPLAGGREQYF.